This passage covers 26 T cell receptor beta chains from one sample sequenced in a study of radiation and T cells in renal cell carcinoma. Sequenced by immunoSEQ multiplex PCR; TCRdb stores in-frame clones only, minus some. The table has 18,000 or so clones, about 60% seen once. The sample's treatment: treatment-naive control, cytoreductive nephrectomy. Sample: tumor tissue, taken from a patient whose treatment was nephrectomy without radiotherapy. Receptors were obtained from a man aged 50-60 years with renal cell carcinoma.

CDR3 sequence: CASSLGPGGYTF. The CDR3 nucleotides are TGTGCCAGCAGCTTAGGCCCCGGCGGCTACACCTTC. V gene TRBV11-2 combines with J gene TRBJ1-2; D is uncertain. Germline V gene data show CDR1 as SGHAT and CDR2 as FQNNGV. With 1 base removed from V and 8 bases from J, the gap between germline ends came to 8 bases. The CDR3 is made up of 12 amino acids.

The genes are TRBV30 and TRBJ2-3, with no clear D. V lost 2 bases and J 1 base, leaving 7 bases between the germline ends. CDR3 size: 13 residues. Germline V gene data show CDR1 as GTSNPN and CDR2 as SVGIG (reference sequence). The CDR3 DNA reads as TGTGCCTGGAGTCCCCTTGGCACAGATACGCAGTATTTT. Translation: CAWSPLGTDTQYF.

This rearrangement joins TRBV30 to TRBJ1-6, with 7 nucleotides matching TRBD1. The germline V gene encodes CDR1 GTSNPN and CDR2 SVGIG (reference sequence). This CDR3 spans 14 amino acids. Losses at the gene ends were 0 bases for V and 7 bases for J; bases not matched to a gene: 3. The CDR3 DNA is TGTGCCTGGAGTGTTGTCAGGGGGAATTCACCCCTCCACTTT. The encoded protein is CAWSVVRGNSPLHF. Full variable domain (remainder filled in from reference TRBV30 and TRBJ1-6): SQTIHQWPATLVQPVGSPLSLECTVEGTSNPNLYWYRQAAGRGLQLLFYSVGIGQISSEVPQNLSASRPQDRQFILSSKKLLLSDSGFYLCAWSVVRGNSPLHFGNGTRLTVT.

This chain links TRBV6-5 with TRBJ2-1, with D tentatively TRBD2 (5 bases). This CDR3 comprises 15 residues. Germline loops: CDR1 MNHEY, CDR2 SVGAGI. The V end was cut by 6 bases, the J end by 0 bases, with 12 bases between. The CDR3 reads CASSRRVISYNEQFF. In DNA form, the CDR3 reads TGTGCCAGCAGCCGGCGGGTAATCTCCTACAATGAGCAGTTCTTC.

This clone has more than one count but fewer than ten. The chain has TRBV10-3 and TRBJ2-6, with D perhaps TRBD1 (6 bases). CDR1 and CDR2 (germline): ENHRY, SYGVKD. Trimming cost V 6 bases and J 0 bases, with 15 bases left between them. The CDR3 length is 17 residues. The CDR3 here is CAIRGDRYDSGANVLTF. The CDR3 bases are TGTGCCATCAGAGGCGACAGGTACGACTCTGGGGCCAACGTCCTGACTTTC.

The chain couples TRBV7-9 to TRBJ2-7, with D possibly called TRBD1 or TRBD2 (5 bases each). CDR3 length: 15 amino acids. Germline assignment: CDR1 SEHNR and CDR2 FQNEAQ (reference sequence). Deletions cut 6 bases from V and 4 bases from J, with 19 bases between. CDR3 DNA sequence: TGTGCCAGCAGTCAGTGGGACGGAGGAGTGTACGAGCAGTACTTC. It translates to CASSQWDGGVYEQYF.

The chain recombines TRBV19 with TRBJ1-1, with 8 positions matching TRBD1. J gave up 4 bases and V 6 bases, and 4 bases lay outside the gene matches. The length of the CDR3 is 13 residues. In germline, CDR1 is LNHDA, CDR2 SQIVND (reference sequence). CDR3 sequence: CASSITGGTEAFF. In DNA, the CDR3 is TGTGCCAGTAGCATTACAGGGGGCACTGAAGCTTTCTTT.

This chain connects TRBV14 to TRBJ1-4; D is unresolved. Germline loops: CDR1 SGHDN, CDR2 FVKESK. The CDR3 contains 12 residues. V lost 1 base, J lost 8 bases, and 5 bases lay in between. In nucleotides, the CDR3 is TGTGCCAGCAGCCAAGTAAGAGAAAAACTGTTTTTT. This translates into CASSQVREKLFF.

This clone was observed a single time. This sequence joins TRBV14 and TRBJ2-7; 8 nucleotides agree with TRBD2. Per germline, CDR1 SGHDN and CDR2 FVKESK. With V trimmed by 5 bases and J by 5 bases, 14 bases remained unmatched. The CDR3 runs 16 residues. The CDR3 coding sequence is TGTGCCAGCAGCATCCCGGGGGGGGGCCTTCTCCACGAGCAGTACTTC. Its protein is CASSIPGGGLLHEQYF.

A single count supports this clone. The V and J genes are TRBV9 and TRBJ2-1, with unresolved D. Germline V lookup: CDR1 SGDLS, CDR2 YYNGEE. V dropped 1 base and J dropped 9 bases, with 11 bases sitting between them. There are 13 residues in the CDR3. The CDR3 DNA follows: TGTGCCAGCAGCGTACCAGGACGTGGTGAGCAGTTCTTC. Protein sequence: CASSVPGRGEQFF.

At least ten counts were recorded for this clone. This chain connects TRBV2 to TRBJ2-1; D perhaps matches TRBD1 (6 bases). With 5 bases removed from V and 6 bases from J, the gap between germline ends came to 14 bases. The germline V gene encodes CDR1 SNHLY and CDR2 FYNNEI. The CDR3 covers 14 residues. The CDR3 reads CASSSGQGPNEQFF. The CDR3 bases are TGTGCCAGCAGTTCTGGGCAGGGGCCCAATGAGCAGTTCTTC.

This clone was seen only a few times. This sequence joins TRBV15 and TRBJ1-2, with 7 bases fitting TRBD1. The CDR3 loop spans 13 amino acids. The trim removed 5 bases at V and 4 bases at J, leaving 4 bases unmatched. Looked up from germline, CDR1 is LNHNV and CDR2 is YYDKDF (reference sequence). CDR3 sequence reads: CATSPGTAYGYTF. The DNA for the CDR3 is TGTGCCACCAGCCCGGGGACAGCCTATGGCTACACCTTC.

V and J are TRBV5-1 and TRBJ1-4, with TRBD1 matching over 9 bases. J was trimmed by 6 bases and V by 4 bases; bases with no gene match: 4. This CDR3 contains 14 residues. Germline CDR1 is SGHRS and CDR2 is YFSETQ. The DNA of the CDR3 is TGCGCCAGCAGCCCTAGACAGGGGGATGAAAAACTGTTTTTT. It codes for CASSPRQGDEKLFF.

About this clone: This specimen includes other DNA sequences encoding the same CDR3. The chain has TRBV7-2 and TRBJ1-1; D gene uncertain. The CDR3 covers 13 residues. The V end was cut by 2 bases, the J end by 0 bases, with 4 bases between. Per germline, CDR1 SGHTA and CDR2 FQGNSA. The CDR3 spells CASSLSVNTEAFF. The CDR3 region has the DNA TGTGCCAGCAGCTTATCCGTGAACACTGAAGCTTTCTTT.

CDR3: CSVVGLGQGSETQYF. As DNA, the CDR3 is TGCAGCGTTGTAGGTTTGGGACAGGGTTCAGAGACCCAGTACTTC. The chain uses TRBV29-1 and TRBJ2-5; 9 nucleotides match TRBD1. The CDR3 has 15 residues. Per germline, CDR1 SQVTM and CDR2 ANQGSEA. Losses at the gene ends were 4 bases for V and 4 bases for J; bases not matched to a gene: 10.

V gene TRBV4-2 combines with J gene TRBJ2-3; 9 bases are shared with TRBD1. The V and J ends lost 7 bases and 1 base, in that order; junction bases with no gene match: 6. The CDR3 has 15 amino acids. The germline V gene has CDR1 LGHNA and CDR2 YNFKEQ. In nucleotides, the CDR3 is TGTGCCAGCACCCCGGACAGGGGAGGCACAGATACGCAGTATTTT. As protein: CASTPDRGGTDTQYF.

The rearrangement links TRBV9 to TRBJ1-1; no definite D call. Germline V lookup: CDR1 SGDLS, CDR2 YYNGEE. Trimming removed 0 bases from V and 0 bases from J, with 12 bases in between. The CDR3 is 16 residues long. The CDR3, as DNA: TGTGCCAGCAGCGTAGCTACTACCGAGATGAACACTGAAGCTTTCTTT. Translation: CASSVATTEMNTEAFF.

This rearrangement joins TRBV28 to TRBJ2-3, with 7 bases aligning to TRBD2. V gave up 3 bases and J gave up 2 bases; unmatched junction bases: 8. This CDR3 spans 16 amino acids. In germline, CDR1 is MDHEN, CDR2 SYDVKM. CDR3 amino acids: CASSLRKRGPTDTQYF. For the CDR3, the DNA is TGTGCCAGCAGTTTGCGGAAGCGGGGCCCCACAGATACGCAGTATTTT.

This clone appeared a few times. The chain links TRBV14 to TRBJ1-2; 9 nucleotides agree with TRBD1. V lost 0 bases to trimming and J lost 1 base; unmatched junction nucleotides: 0. In germline, CDR1 is SGHDN, CDR2 FVKESK. The length of the CDR3 is 15 residues. The CDR3 region has the DNA TGTGCCAGCAGCCAAGAGACAGGGGGTAACTATGGCTACACCTTC. It translates to CASSQETGGNYGYTF.

The chain has TRBV28 and TRBJ2-4; 7 bases align to TRBD1. The CDR3 is 14 residues long. Germline loops: CDR1 MDHEN, CDR2 SYDVKM. The V and J ends lost 4 bases and 4 bases, in that order; junction bases with no gene match: 4. The CDR3: CASSSRQGKNIQYF. CDR3 nucleotide sequence: TGTGCCAGCAGTTCCCGACAGGGAAAAAACATTCAGTACTTC.

This chain's CDR3 is CASSVETGLFDGYTF. The CDR3 region has the DNA TGTGCCAGCAGCGTAGAGACAGGGTTATTTGATGGCTACACCTTC. This sequence joins TRBV9 and TRBJ1-2, with 7 bases that match TRBD1. Germline CDR1 is SGDLS and CDR2 is YYNGEE. V was pared by 0 bases and J by 6 bases, with 8 bases of the junction left unmatched. This CDR3 spans 15 amino acids.

This clone was detected a few times. The chain joins TRBV20-1 to TRBJ1-1, with D maybe TRBD1 (6 bases). The germline CDR1 and CDR2 sequences are DFQATT and SNEGSKA (reference sequence). Trimming took 6 bases from V and 8 from J, leaving 10 bases between them. The CDR3 covers 10 residues. The CDR3 DNA reads as TGCAGTGCGAGGGGGGTAGAAGCTTTCTTT. It translates to CSARGVEAFF.

The chain combines TRBV5-6 with TRBJ1-2; TRBD1 agrees at 8 bases. CDR3 size: 14 residues. The germline CDR1 and CDR2 sequences are SGHDT and YYEEEE. V was pared by 4 bases and J by 3 bases, with 5 bases of the junction left unmatched. The CDR3 sequence is CASSIGQGDYGYTF. The CDR3, as DNA: TGTGCCAGCAGCATTGGACAGGGAGACTATGGCTACACCTTC.

The rearrangement uses TRBV9 and TRBJ1-6, with a tentative D call TRBD1 (6 bases). The V gene lost 4 bases and the J gene lost 10 bases, with 18 bases spanning the gap. This CDR3 contains 15 residues. Germline-derived CDR1 and CDR2 are SGDLS and YYNGEE. The CDR3 protein is CASSTPGVADSPLHF. Here the CDR3 DNA reads TGTGCCAGCAGCACTCCAGGGGTAGCGGACTCACCCCTCCACTTT.

The chain recombines TRBV19 with TRBJ2-2; TRBD1 matches at 7 bases. The germline gives CDR1 LNHDA, CDR2 SQIVND (reference sequence). The CDR3 extends over 15 amino acids. The trim removed 8 bases at V and 2 bases at J, leaving 8 bases unmatched. CDR3 protein: CASSYGTVNTGELFF. The CDR3 nucleotides read TGTGCCAGTTCGTACGGGACAGTCAACACCGGGGAGCTGTTTTTT.

There are a few counts of this clone. V is TRBV5-6 and J is TRBJ1-4, with D unresolved. The CDR3 sequence is 11 residues long. Germline V gene sequence: CDR1 SGHDT, CDR2 YYEEEE. Trimming took off 2 bases at V and 5 bases at J, with 1 base between the two ends. CDR3 DNA sequence: TGTGCCAGCAGCTTCAATGAAAAACTGTTTTTT. It translates to CASSFNEKLFF. The full variable domain, with the rest looked up from reference TRBV5-6 and TRBJ1-4, is DAGVTQSPTHLIKTRGQQVTLRCSPKSGHDTVSWYQQALGQGPQFIFQYYEEEERQRGNFPDRFSGHQFPNYSSELNVNALLLGDSALYLCASSFNEKLFFGSGTQLSVL.